These 3 T cell receptor beta chains share one sample of origin, sequenced in a study of tumor-infiltrating lymphocytes in primary liver carcinoma. The investigators made TCR beta cDNA from approximately 510 ng total RNA, using a constant-region primer. Each TCR beta library was derived from three nested multiplex PCR rounds that employed slightly modified ARM-PCR. TRBV1-TRBV30 forward primers paired with a C-beta reverse primer were used in the first two PCR rounds, which ran approximately 10 cycles each. TCRdb reprocessed the multiplex PCR reads via MiXCR and lists one record per CDR3 protein. The sample lists 110,000 or so distinct CDR3 sequences, roughly 80% occurring once. Unsorted bulk tissue, roughly 19-34 mg of it, served as the source for co-extraction of RNA and DNA. The specimen sequenced was liver tumor tissue from sampling region 3. The subset denotes: tumor region T3, left-lateral pole. The source is a man in his forties or fifties with primary liver carcinoma and hepatitis B virus infection.

Comments on this clonotype: One end of the junction fails to match germline, which may point to a read error. The chain has TRBV12-3 or TRBV12-4 and TRBJ2-3; 14 bases align to TRBD2. The CDR3 has 16 residues. The CDR3 loop is CACSLGTSGRGDTQYF. For the CDR3, the DNA is TGTGCCTGCAGTCTCGGGACTAGCGGGAGAGGGGATACGCAGTATTTT.

The chain carries TRBV10-2 and TRBJ1-2, with 7 bases matching TRBD1. V was clipped by 3 bases and J by 3 bases; unmatched bases: 4. CDR3 size: 14 residues. CDR1 is WSHSY and CDR2 is SAAADI in the germline V gene. The CDR3 DNA sequence: TGCGCCAGCAGTGAAGAGGGGGCAGACTATGGCTACACCTTC. This codes for CASSEEGADYGYTF.

Concerning this clonotype itself: Compared with germline, one end of the junction differs, possibly owing to a read error. The chain links TRBV6-2 or TRBV6-3 to TRBJ2-5; either TRBD1 or TRBD2 may fit D (5 bases each). This CDR3 contains 18 residues. The germline V gene has CDR1 MNHEY and CDR2 SVGEGT. CDR3 nucleotides: TGCGCCAGCAGTTCCCACCCTCGGGACCTCCTGCACCTAGAGACCCAGTACTTC. Amino acids: CASSSHPRDLLHLETQYF.